The clone carrying this T cell receptor (beta chain) was seen once. Its antigen remains unknown. The data belong to a study of OX40 agonist ivuxolimab in advanced cancers. Study summary: The dose of intravenous ivuxolimab that patients received every 2 weeks ranged from 0.01 to 10 mg/kg. Dose-escalation patients had hepatocellular carcinoma, melanoma, renal cell or head and neck cancer. Study-level results: Also showing low normalized T-cell clonal expansion were some of the nonresponders. Clonal expansion by week 6 occurred in CD4+ and CD8+ blood T cells (at 0.1 to 3.0 mg/kg).

Here immunoSEQ multiplex PCR was the method, and the copy in TCRdb shows in-frame clones only, minus some. Of about 48,000 clones in the sample, around 84% were seen once. The CDR3 spans 15 residues. Per the germline V gene, CDR1 is LNHDA and CDR2 is SQIVND (reference sequence). The V segment lost 4 bases and the J segment 7 bases; nucleotides outside the gene matches: 9. The sequences come from CD4+ or CD8+ T cells sorted from blood, collected in a trial of the OX40 agonist ivuxolimab. V usage is TRBV19 and J usage is TRBJ1-4; TRBD1 aligns across 7 bases. This TCR was sampled from an adult with an advanced solid tumor such as melanoma, head and neck, liver or kidney cancer. CDR3 amino acids: CASSTSGGWGEKLFF. The CDR3 nucleotides are TGTGCCAGTAGTACCTCAGGGGGTTGGGGTGAAAAACTGTTTTTT.